The next 20 T cell receptor beta chains were all read from a single sample in a study of cytomegalovirus exposure and HLA in healthy donors. PCR was performed using 60 Vbeta and 13 Jbeta primers. The protocol was immunoSEQ multiplex PCR, while the TCRdb copy is restricted to in-frame clones and leaves out a portion. The data contain 130,000 or so clones, around 78% of them singletons. Sequences were obtained from PBMCs. The receptor source for this set is a woman aged 18-29 years in good health and CMV-seronegative.

The chain uses TRBV5-1 and TRBJ1-1, with 10 positions matching TRBD1. Germline V CDR1 and CDR2: SGHRS, YFSETQ. The CDR3 sequence is 17 residues long. After removal of 4 bases from V and 0 bases from J, the junction contained 9 bases not matched to a gene. CDR3 loop: CASSPAGTGDLNTEAFF. CDR3 DNA: TGCGCCAGCAGCCCGGCCGGGACAGGGGATCTGAACACTGAAGCTTTCTTT.

The chain joins TRBV11-2 to TRBJ1-1; D is unresolved. Germline CDR1 SGHAT, CDR2 FQNNGV. The CDR3 runs to 17 residues. V was clipped by 2 bases and J by 6 bases, with 22 bases between them. The CDR3, as DNA: TGTGCCAGCAGCTTAAGCGTCTCAGCCTTGAACAAGGCTGAAGCTTTCTTT. Translation gives CASSLSVSALNKAEAFF.

The rearrangement joins TRBV6-5 to TRBJ2-7; 7 bases map to TRBD2. Germline V gives CDR1 MNHEY, CDR2 SVGAGI. V shed 6 bases and J 3 bases; nucleotides not matched to a gene: 11. The CDR3 covers 15 residues. The CDR3 DNA is TGTGCCAGCAGACCCCCTAGCGGCGGAATCTACGAGCAGTACTTC. It yields the protein CASRPPSGGIYEQYF.

The V gene is TRBV5-6, the J gene TRBJ1-2; D is undetermined. The CDR3 has 12 residues. V lost 4 bases and J lost 2, with 6 bases in between. In germline, CDR1 is SGHDT, CDR2 YYEEEE. In nucleotides, the CDR3 is TGTGCCAGCAGCAGGCGGAACTATGGCTACACCTTC. Translating it yields CASSRRNYGYTF.

V is TRBV2 and J is TRBJ2-1, with 7 bases fitting TRBD2. This CDR3 is 16 amino acids long. With 5 bases clipped from V and 0 bases from J, the junction kept 7 bases outside the gene matches. Germline CDR1 SNHLY, CDR2 FYNNEI. The CDR3 region is CASSWDREDSYNEQFF. In DNA, the CDR3 is TGTGCCAGCAGTTGGGACCGGGAGGACTCCTACAATGAGCAGTTCTTC. The entire variable domain, with the rest obtained from reference TRBV2 and TRBJ2-1, is as follows: EPEVTQTPSHQVTQMGQEVILRCVPISNHLYFYWYRQILGQKVEFLVSFYNNEISEKSEIFDDQFSVERPDGSNFTLKIRSTKLEDSAMYFCASSWDREDSYNEQFFGPGTRLTVL.

V usage is TRBV11-2 and J usage is TRBJ2-1; 11 nucleotides line up with TRBD2. This CDR3 comprises 17 residues. Germline V gene data show CDR1 as SGHAT and CDR2 as FQNNGV. Trimming took 5 bases from V and 4 from J; bases not matched to a gene: 10. The CDR3 DNA is TGTGCCAGCAGCCGTGGGGCTAGCGGGAGGATTTACAATGAGCAGTTCTTC. This encodes CASSRGASGRIYNEQFF.

This sequence joins TRBV5-1 and TRBJ2-7, with TRBD2 identical over 14 bases. J gave up 2 bases and V 4 bases, and 8 bases lay outside the gene matches. Germline V gives CDR1 SGHRS, CDR2 YFSETQ. The CDR3 loop spans 17 amino acids. CDR3: CASSVGTSGRLTYEQYF. CDR3 coding DNA: TGCGCCAGCAGCGTCGGGACTAGCGGGAGACTCACCTACGAGCAGTACTTC.

Here the CDR3 reads CASSVRLTETQYF. DNA for the CDR3: TGTGCCAGCAGTGTGAGGCTGACGGAGACCCAGTACTTC. J is TRBJ2-5 and V is TRBV5-4; unclear D gene. From germline, CDR1 is SGHNT and CDR2 YYREEE (reference sequence). Trimming took off 5 bases at V and 5 bases at J, with 13 bases between the two ends. There are 13 residues in the CDR3. Variable domain in full (rest from reference TRBV5-4 and TRBJ2-5): ETGVTQSPTHLIKTRGQQVTLRCSSQSGHNTVSWYQQALGQGPQFIFQYYREEENGRGNFPPRFSGLQFPNYSSELNVNALELDDSALYLCASSVRLTETQYFGPGTRLLVL.

This clone was counted a single time. The chain has TRBV19 and TRBJ2-7; TRBD2 is a possible D gene (5 bases). Germline V CDR1 and CDR2: LNHDA, SQIVND (reference sequence). CDR3 length: 15 amino acids. Between the trimmed V and J ends, which lost 6 bases and 3 bases, there was a span of 18 bases. CDR3 nucleotides: TGTGCCAGTAGGCGACGAGAACCGGGAAGCTACGAGCAGTACTTC. The encoded protein is CASRRREPGSYEQYF.

The gene calls are TRBV6-5 and TRBJ2-3, with 11 bases that match TRBD2. Germline values: CDR1 MNHEY, CDR2 SVGAGI. Trimming at V came to 6 bases and at J to 3 bases, leaving 5 bases not matched to a gene. The CDR3 is made up of 15 amino acids. CDR3 in amino acids: CASRALAGVTDTQYF. DNA of the CDR3: TGTGCCAGCAGGGCACTAGCGGGAGTTACAGATACGCAGTATTTT.

This rearrangement joins TRBV5-1 to TRBJ2-1, with TRBD2 as a possible D gene (6 bases). CDR1 is SGHRS, CDR2 YFSETQ, per germline. Trimming stripped 2 bases from V and 7 bases from J, with 16 bases between. The CDR3 is 15 residues long. CDR3 nucleotide sequence: TGCGCCAGCAGCTTCCTGGGGGTGGCGGGGAATGAGCAGTTCTTC. Translating gives CASSFLGVAGNEQFF. Together with reference TRBV5-1 and TRBJ2-1, the CDR3 gives the full variable domain: KAGVTQTPRYLIKTRGQQVTLSCSPISGHRSVSWYQQTPGQGLQFLFEYFSETQRNKGNFPGRFSGRQFSNSRSEMNVSTLELGDSALYLCASSFLGVAGNEQFFGPGTRLTVL.

The chain links TRBV6-5 to TRBJ2-2, with 9 bases identical to TRBD1. This CDR3 region has 16 residues. V dropped 2 bases and J dropped 5; count of bases not matched to a gene: 6. The germline V gene has CDR1 MNHEY and CDR2 SVGAGI. This CDR3 reads CASSYAGQGGTGELFF. CDR3 nucleotide sequence: TGTGCCAGCAGTTACGCGGGACAGGGTGGGACCGGGGAGCTGTTTTTT.

The V gene is TRBV7-9, the J gene TRBJ2-7; 7 bases agree with TRBD1. V dropped 3 bases and J dropped 3; count of bases not matched to a gene: 5. This CDR3 comprises 14 residues. Germline V CDR1 and CDR2: SEHNR, FQNEAQ (reference sequence). DNA for the CDR3: TGTGCCAGCAGCTTCTCCGGACAGGTCTACGAGCAGTACTTC. It codes for CASSFSGQVYEQYF.

This chain uses TRBV30 with TRBJ1-5, with D maybe TRBD1 (6 bases). Germline CDR1 is GTSNPN and CDR2 is SVGIG (reference sequence). V shed 0 bases and J shed 2 bases, with 14 bases lying between them. The CDR3 has 16 amino acids. The CDR3 DNA sequence: TGTGCCTGGAGTGTACGAGGGGGAGTTGGCAATCAGCCCCAGCATTTT. Translation gives CAWSVRGGVGNQPQHF.

This chain joins TRBV10-3 and TRBJ1-3, with TRBD1 matching over 9 bases. CDR3 length equals 15 residues. CDR1 is ENHRY, CDR2 SYGVKD, per germline. The V gene end was trimmed by 6 bases and the J gene end by 3 bases; junction bases not matched to a gene: 6. In DNA form, the CDR3 reads TGTGCCATCAGCGAGGGACAGGGAAATGGAAACACCATATATTTT. Translated, it gives CAISEGQGNGNTIYF.

The chain is built from TRBV19 and TRBJ2-3; maybe TRBD2 (6 bases). V lost 3 bases and J lost 3, with 13 bases in between. Looked up from germline, CDR1 is LNHDA and CDR2 is SQIVND (reference sequence). This CDR3 comprises 15 residues. The chain's CDR3 is CASSIIGGRTDTQYF. The DNA of the CDR3 is TGTGCCAGTAGTATTATTGGAGGGCGGACAGATACGCAGTATTTT.

The chain is built from TRBV1 and TRBJ2-4; TRBD2 reflects the table's D call only, with no check against the DNA. TRBV1 is designated a pseudogene. CDR3 length: 19 amino acids. In DNA form, the CDR3 reads TGCACCAGCAGCAGGAGGTATCCCAGGGACTTCGGACCCAAAAACATTCAGTACTTC. This codes for CTSSRRYPRDFGPKNIQYF.

The chain uses TRBV6-1 and TRBJ2-6; D is possibly TRBD1 (5 bases). Germline V gene data show CDR1 as MNHNS and CDR2 as SASEGT. This CDR3 has 16 residues. Trimming removed 4 bases from V and 2 bases from J, with 12 bases in between. The CDR3: CASSVTGHPGANVLTF. CDR3 in DNA: TGTGCCAGCAGTGTAACAGGACACCCTGGGGCCAACGTCCTGACTTTC.

This clone was seen only once. This chain connects TRBV7-8 to TRBJ1-6; the D is unclear. In germline, CDR1 is SGHVS, CDR2 FQNEAQ. Trimming shortened V by 5 bases and J by 4 bases, and 9 bases separated the two germline ends. There are 14 residues in the CDR3. The CDR3 loop is CASSHGQYNSPLHF. CDR3 DNA sequence: TGTGCCAGCAGCCATGGCCAGTATAATTCACCCCTCCACTTT.

This clone came up a few times. For the CDR3, the DNA is TGCGCCAGCCGGGGGGGCAGCATGAACACTGAAGCTTTCTTT. It is translated as CASRGGSMNTEAFF. The J gene is TRBJ1-1, the V gene TRBV5-1; a weak D match, TRBD1 (6 bases). Looked up from germline, CDR1 is SGHRS and CDR2 is YFSETQ. Trimming removed 7 bases from V and 0 bases from J, with 13 bases in between. The CDR3 is made up of 14 amino acids.